This T cell receptor beta chain was obtained from a study of T cell responses to AZD1222 COVID-19 vaccine. Clones were read by immunoSEQ multiplex PCR, and TCRdb kept only the in-frame ones, dropping some. The data hold some 100,000 clones, with approximately 84% observed a single time. A word on this clone: Its matching antigen is unknown.

This CDR3 is built from 11 residues. V lost 3 bases and J lost 5, with 4 bases in between. Germline V gene sequence: CDR1 LGHDT, CDR2 YNNKEL (reference sequence). Study-wide points: Among the donors, most were white British and more were female, and clonal diversity was possibly underestimated. Reportedly, nearly half of unique spike TCRs recognized epitopes outside B.1.351/B.1.1.7 mutations.

J is TRBJ1-1 and V is TRBV3-1 (or the pseudogene TRBV3-2), with D hard to call. The receptor comes from an adult in good health. This sample comprised peripheral blood, obtained on day 0 of AZD1222 vaccination. CDR3 bases: TGTGCCAGCAGCCATCTTACTGAAGCTTTCTTT. Its protein product is CASSHLTEAFF.